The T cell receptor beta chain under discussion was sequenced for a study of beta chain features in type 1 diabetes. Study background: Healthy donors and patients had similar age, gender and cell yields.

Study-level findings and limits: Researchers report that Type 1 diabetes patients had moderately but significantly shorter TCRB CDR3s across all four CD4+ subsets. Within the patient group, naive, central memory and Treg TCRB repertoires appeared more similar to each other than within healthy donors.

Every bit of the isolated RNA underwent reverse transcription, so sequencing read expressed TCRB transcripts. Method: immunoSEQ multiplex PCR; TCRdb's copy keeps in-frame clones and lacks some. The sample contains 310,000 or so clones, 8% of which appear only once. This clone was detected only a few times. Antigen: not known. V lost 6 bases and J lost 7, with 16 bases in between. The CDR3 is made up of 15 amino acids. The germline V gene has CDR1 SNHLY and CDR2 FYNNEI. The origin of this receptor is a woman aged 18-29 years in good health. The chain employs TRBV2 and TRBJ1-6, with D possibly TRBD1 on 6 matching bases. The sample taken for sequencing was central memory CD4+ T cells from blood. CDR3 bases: TGTGCCAGCAGCCCCCGAGGGGGGGCCAATTCACCCCTCCACTTT. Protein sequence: CASSPRGGANSPLHF.